Below, one T cell receptor (beta chain) is given with its context. This sample stems from a study of blood T cell repertoires in COVID-19. The repertoire was sequenced with immunoSEQ multiplex PCR; TCRdb's copy has only in-frame clones and lacks some. The data show about 52,000 clones, about 81% seen once. The V and J ends lost 5 bases and 4 bases respectively, with 12 bases between them. The CDR3 extends over 14 amino acids. CDR1 is SGHAT, CDR2 FQNNGV, per germline. The TCR originated in a woman older than 75 with COVID-19, enrolled during active disease. The sequenced sample was peripheral blood. The J gene is TRBJ2-1, the V gene TRBV11-2; a weak D match, TRBD2 (6 bases). In DNA, the CDR3 is TGTGCCAGCAGCCGGGACTCGTCATACAATGAGCAGTTCTTC. It is translated as CASSRDSSYNEQFF.